This is a list of T cell receptor beta chains from one sample in a study of cytomegalovirus exposure and HLA in healthy donors. TCRdb's copy holds only in-frame clones and misses some; the assay was immunoSEQ multiplex PCR. The sample holds 150,000 to 200,000 clones, over 70% seen once. The material sequenced was PBMCs. These receptor sequences come from a female donor in good health and CMV-seronegative. Each CDR3 is given without its conserved first and last residue. The order of the fields is clone size, J gene, V gene, CDR3 protein. Size is stated for part of the rows, as once, few or many counts, or as a class when the clone is expanded.

few TRBJ2-1 TRBV19 ASSTPSGRYNEQF
once TRBJ2-1 TRBV19 ASQAGGSSYNEQF
NA TRBJ2-7 TRBV4-3 ASSQDPTSGGTPYEQY
NA TRBJ2-1 TRBV5-1 ASSLGPGQGAREQF
NA TRBJ1-1 TRBV9 ASSVEGRGNTEAF
NA TRBJ1-6 TRBV27 ASSLELKNSPLH
NA TRBJ1-2 TRBV7-6 ASSSGPGQYYGYT
NA TRBJ1-5 TRBV10-2 ASSEHREGQPQH
NA TRBJ2-3 TRBV15 ATSRRRGNTDTQY
NA TRBJ2-7 TRBV12-5 ASGIGQRPWEQY